This TCR beta chain was sequenced for a study of blood T cell repertoires in COVID-19. As for the study in general: From T cells, B-cell-depleted T cells, or PBMCs came the material, which was cDNA or gDNA.

Participants had their cohort set by participant-reported clinical history. Measured with immunoSEQ multiplex PCR; TCRdb has only the in-frame clones, and not every one. The sample has 150,000 or so clones; roughly 80% are singletons. V gave up 4 bases and J gave up 8 bases, with 14 bases separating them. The CDR3 runs to 14 residues. Germline V gene sequence: CDR1 WSHSY, CDR2 SAAADI. The source is a woman aged 40 to 55 with acute COVID-19. The sequenced sample was PBMCs or T cells enriched from blood (not recorded which). The chain employs TRBV10-2 and TRBJ1-4; weak D call: TRBD1 (5 bases). In DNA form, the CDR3 reads TGCGCCAGCAGTGTGGGGCAGGGCGGAGAAAAACTGTTTTTT. Translating it yields CASSVGQGGEKLFF.